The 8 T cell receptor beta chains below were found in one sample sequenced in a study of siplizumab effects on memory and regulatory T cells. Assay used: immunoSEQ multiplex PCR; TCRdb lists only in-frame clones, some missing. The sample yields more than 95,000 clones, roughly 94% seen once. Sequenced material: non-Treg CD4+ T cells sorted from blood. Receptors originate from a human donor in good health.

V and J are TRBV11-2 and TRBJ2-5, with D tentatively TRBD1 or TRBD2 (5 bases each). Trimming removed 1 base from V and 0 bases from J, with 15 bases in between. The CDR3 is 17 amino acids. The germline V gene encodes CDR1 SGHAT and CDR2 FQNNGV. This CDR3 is CASSLGSTRGHQETQYF. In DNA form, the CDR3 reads TGTGCCAGCAGCTTAGGGAGTACAAGGGGACACCAAGAGACCCAGTACTTC.

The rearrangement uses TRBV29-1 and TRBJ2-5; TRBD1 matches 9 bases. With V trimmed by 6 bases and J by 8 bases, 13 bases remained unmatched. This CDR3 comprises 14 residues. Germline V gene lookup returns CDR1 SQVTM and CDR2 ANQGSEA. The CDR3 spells CSVDRGGEVDTQYF. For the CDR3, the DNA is TGCAGCGTAGACAGGGGGGGGGAGGTTGACACCCAGTACTTC. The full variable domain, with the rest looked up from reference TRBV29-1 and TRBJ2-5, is SAVISQKPSRDICQRGTSLTIQCQVDSQVTMMFWYRQQPGQSLTLIATANQGSEATYESGFVIDKFPISRPNLTFSTLTVSNMSPEDSSIYLCSVDRGGEVDTQYFGPGTRLLVL.

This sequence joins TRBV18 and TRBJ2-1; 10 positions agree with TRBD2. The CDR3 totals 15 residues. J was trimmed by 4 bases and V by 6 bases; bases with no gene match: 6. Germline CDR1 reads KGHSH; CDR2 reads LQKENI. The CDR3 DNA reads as TGTGCCAGCTCCCCCGGACTAGCGGAGTACAATGAGCAGTTCTTC. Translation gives CASSPGLAEYNEQFF.

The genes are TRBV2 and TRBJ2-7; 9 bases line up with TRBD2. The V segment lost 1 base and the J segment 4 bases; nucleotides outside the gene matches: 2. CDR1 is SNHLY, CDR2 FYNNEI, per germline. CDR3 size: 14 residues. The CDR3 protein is CASSEGTSVYEQYF. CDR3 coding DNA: TGTGCCAGCAGTGAAGGGACTAGCGTTTACGAGCAGTACTTC.

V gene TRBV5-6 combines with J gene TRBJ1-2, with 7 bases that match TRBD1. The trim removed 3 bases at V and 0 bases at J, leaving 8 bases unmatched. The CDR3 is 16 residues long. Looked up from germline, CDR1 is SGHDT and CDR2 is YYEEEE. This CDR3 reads CASSYGTASSNYGYTF. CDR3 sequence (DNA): TGTGCCAGCAGCTACGGGACAGCCAGTTCTAACTATGGCTACACCTTC. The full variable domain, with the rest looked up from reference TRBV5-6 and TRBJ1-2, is DAGVTQSPTHLIKTRGQQVTLRCSPKSGHDTVSWYQQALGQGPQFIFQYYEEEERQRGNFPDRFSGHQFPNYSSELNVNALLLGDSALYLCASSYGTASSNYGYTFGSGTRLTVV.

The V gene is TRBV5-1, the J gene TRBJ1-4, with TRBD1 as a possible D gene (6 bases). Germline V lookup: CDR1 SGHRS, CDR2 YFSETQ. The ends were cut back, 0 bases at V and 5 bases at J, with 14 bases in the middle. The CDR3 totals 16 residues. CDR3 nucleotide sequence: TGCGCCAGCAGCTTGGCCACGGGGGCTATGAATGAAAAACTGTTTTTT. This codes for CASSLATGAMNEKLFF.

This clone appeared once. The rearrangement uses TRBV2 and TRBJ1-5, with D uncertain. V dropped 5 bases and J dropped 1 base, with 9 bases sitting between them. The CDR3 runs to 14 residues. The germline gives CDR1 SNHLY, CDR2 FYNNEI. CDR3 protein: CASSRVSSNQPQHF. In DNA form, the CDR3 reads TGTGCCAGCAGTCGAGTGAGCAGCAATCAGCCCCAGCATTTT.

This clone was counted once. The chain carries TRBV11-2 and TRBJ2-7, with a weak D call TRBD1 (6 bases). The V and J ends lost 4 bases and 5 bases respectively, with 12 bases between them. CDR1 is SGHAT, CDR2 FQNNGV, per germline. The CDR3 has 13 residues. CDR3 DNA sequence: TGTGCCAGCAGCTACAGGGTTGGTGACGAGCAGTACTTC. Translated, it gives CASSYRVGDEQYF.